Presented here are 31 T cell receptor beta chains from one specimen sequenced in a study of T cell responses to AZD1222 COVID-19 vaccine. Measured with immunoSEQ multiplex PCR; TCRdb has only the in-frame clones, and not every one. This sample has some 30,000 clones, with roughly 92% found just once. The sample consisted of peripheral blood, taken on day 0 of AZD1222 vaccination. Every receptor here comes from an adult in good health.

This chain joins TRBV11-3 and TRBJ2-7, with D tentatively TRBD2 (6 bases). The CDR3 extends over 13 amino acids. Trimming cost V 5 bases and J 5 bases, with 13 bases left between them. Germline CDR1 reads SGHNT; CDR2 reads YENEEA. The CDR3 here is CASSLGGVDEQYF. CDR3 bases: TGTGCCAGCAGCCTGGGGGGTGTGGACGAGCAGTACTTC.

The genes are TRBV12-3 or TRBV12-4 and TRBJ2-1; unclear D gene. CDR3 length equals 13 residues. Between the trimmed V and J ends, which lost 4 bases and 4 bases, there was a span of 8 bases. CDR3 sequence reads: CASSWVEYNEQFF. The CDR3 region has the DNA TGTGCCAGCAGTTGGGTCGAGTACAATGAGCAGTTCTTC.

The V gene is TRBV7-6, the J gene TRBJ2-2, with 13 bases fitting TRBD2. This CDR3 contains 18 residues. J was trimmed by 0 bases and V by 1 base; bases with no gene match: 2. Germline V CDR1 and CDR2: SGHVS, FNYEAQ. The CDR3 nucleotides read TGTGCCAGCAGCTTAGGGACTAGCGGGGGACCGAACACCGGGGAGCTGTTTTTT. It encodes CASSLGTSGGPNTGELFF. Using reference TRBV7-6 and TRBJ2-2 for the parts outside the CDR3, the full variable domain is GAGVSQSPRYKVTKRGQDVALRCDPISGHVSLYWYRQALGQGPEFLTYFNYEAQQDKSGLPNDRFSAERPEGSISTLTIQRTEQRDSAMYRCASSLGTSGGPNTGELFFGEGSRLTVL.

J is TRBJ2-3 and V is TRBV4-3, with unresolved D. Trimming pared 4 bases from V and 6 bases from J, leaving 17 bases between. The CDR3 loop spans 15 amino acids. CDR1 and CDR2 from the germline V gene are LGHNA and YSLEER. In DNA form, the CDR3 reads TGCGCCAGCAGCCTTAGTAGTGTTGGTTTTGATACGCAGTATTTT. It specifies CASSLSSVGFDTQYF.

The J gene is TRBJ2-3, the V gene TRBV18; the D call may be TRBD1 or TRBD2 (5 bases each). CDR1 is KGHSH, CDR2 LQKENI, per germline. The CDR3 covers 15 residues. Trimming removed 8 bases at V and 0 bases at J, with 15 bases between. CDR3 in amino acids: CASRLGAGSTDTQYF. CDR3 coding DNA: TGTGCCAGCCGCCTTGGGGCGGGTAGCACAGATACGCAGTATTTT.

V usage is TRBV19 and J usage is TRBJ2-5; 13 positions match TRBD2. Germline CDR1 and CDR2: LNHDA and SQIVND (reference sequence). Trimming at V came to 5 bases and at J to 5 bases, leaving 11 bases not matched to a gene. The CDR3 length is 17 residues. The CDR3: CASSLRTSGGPEETQYF. CDR3 bases: TGTGCCAGTAGTCTTAGGACTAGCGGGGGACCGGAGGAGACCCAGTACTTC.

This clone was observed a single time. The rearrangement links TRBV5-6 to TRBJ2-7, with 10 bases aligning to TRBD2. CDR3 length: 17 residues. Germline assignment: CDR1 SGHDT and CDR2 YYEEEE. V trimming: 4 bases; J trimming: 1 base; junction bases outside the gene matches: 11. The CDR3 DNA follows: TGTGCCAGCAGCGGGGGACTGCTAGCGGGGGTGTCCTACGAGCAGTACTTC. Its translation: CASSGGLLAGVSYEQYF.

V usage is TRBV27 and J usage is TRBJ1-2, with 8 bases fitting TRBD1. V was clipped by 4 bases and J by 0 bases; unmatched bases: 10. In germline, CDR1 is MNHEY, CDR2 SMNVEV (reference sequence). The CDR3 extends over 17 amino acids. CDR3 residues: CASSSRTGTRSNYGYTF. CDR3 sequence (DNA): TGTGCCAGCAGTTCCCGGACAGGGACGAGATCTAACTATGGCTACACCTTC.

The CDR3 loop reads CASSPRDREAFF. CDR3 in DNA: TGTGCCAGCAGCCCGCGGGACCGGGAAGCTTTCTTT. This chain connects TRBV11-2 to TRBJ1-1, with a possible D match to TRBD1 (5 bases). This CDR3 comprises 12 residues. Germline CDR1 reads SGHAT; CDR2 reads FQNNGV. The germline V and J ends were trimmed by 5 bases and 8 bases, with 12 bases remaining between them. Complete variable domain (other parts from reference TRBV11-2 and TRBJ1-1): EAGVAQSPRYKIIEKRQSVAFWCNPISGHATLYWYQQILGQGPKLLIQFQNNGVVDDSQLPKDRFSAERLKGVDSTLKIQPAKLEDSAVYLCASSPRDREAFFGQGTRLTVV.

The gene calls are TRBV6-1 and TRBJ1-6; D remains unclear. V shed 0 bases and J shed 4 bases, with 10 bases lying between them. CDR3 size: 16 residues. Germline CDR1 MNHNS, CDR2 SASEGT. CDR3 nucleotides: TGTGCCAGCAGTGAAGCGCTTTACAGTTATAATTCACCCCTCCACTTT. Translating it yields CASSEALYSYNSPLHF.

The chain links TRBV25-1 to TRBJ1-4; 9 nucleotides match TRBD1. The CDR3 is made up of 17 amino acids. Germline loops: CDR1 MGHDK, CDR2 SYGVNS. The trim removed 8 bases at V and 2 bases at J, leaving 12 bases unmatched. CDR3 DNA sequence: TGTGCCAGCTCCTTCCCGGGACAGGGTATCACTAATGAAAAACTGTTTTTT. It encodes CASSFPGQGITNEKLFF.

The V call is TRBV30, the J call TRBJ1-2; TRBD1 aligns across 11 bases. The germline gives CDR1 GTSNPN, CDR2 SVGIG (reference sequence). The CDR3 covers 15 residues. Germline trimming cut 4 bases from V and 4 bases from J; bases unmatched to any gene: 8. In DNA, the CDR3 is TGTGCCTGGAACCCGGGACAGGGGGTTGGCTATGGCTACACCTTC. Its protein product is CAWNPGQGVGYGYTF.

The chain uses TRBV5-1 and TRBJ2-3; D uncertain. CDR1 is SGHRS and CDR2 is YFSETQ in the germline V gene. V lost 5 bases and J lost 6, with 13 bases in between. CDR3 length equals 13 residues. The CDR3 region has the DNA TGCGCCAGCAGTCCCACTTCCGGGGATACGCAGTATTTT. Protein product: CASSPTSGDTQYF.

The rearrangement uses TRBV7-2 and TRBJ2-7, with 7 bases identical to TRBD1. Looked up from germline, CDR1 is SGHTA and CDR2 is FQGNSA. The CDR3 totals 15 residues. With 5 bases clipped from V and 2 bases from J, the junction kept 9 bases outside the gene matches. The CDR3 reads CASSQSGTETYEQYF. CDR3 bases: TGTGCCAGCAGCCAATCCGGGACAGAGACCTACGAGCAGTACTTC.

This sequence joins TRBV27 and TRBJ2-1, with 8 bases aligning to TRBD2. The CDR3 consists of 15 residues. Germline CDR1 reads MNHEY; CDR2 reads SMNVEV (reference sequence). V shed 3 bases and J 6 bases; nucleotides not matched to a gene: 7. The CDR3 coding sequence is TGTGCCAGCAGTTTGAACGGGGGGGCCGCCAATGAGCAGTTCTTC. Its translation is CASSLNGGAANEQFF.

The rearrangement joins TRBV7-6 to TRBJ1-5, with D uncertain. The CDR3 has 11 residues. The germline gives CDR1 SGHVS, CDR2 FNYEAQ. V dropped 8 bases and J dropped 9 bases, with 11 bases sitting between them. The CDR3 region is CASGTVLPQHF. For the CDR3, the DNA is TGTGCCAGCGGCACGGTCCTGCCCCAGCATTTT.

V is TRBV9 and J is TRBJ2-1; D might be TRBD1 (6 bases). The CDR3 covers 13 residues. Germline V gene data show CDR1 as SGDLS and CDR2 as YYNGEE. Trimming removed 0 bases at V and 10 bases at J, with 11 bases between. CDR3 in amino acids: CASSVVERGEQFF. The DNA of the CDR3 is TGTGCCAGCAGCGTAGTAGAAAGGGGGGAGCAGTTCTTC.

This chain uses TRBV12-5 with TRBJ1-5; the match to TRBD1 covers 9 bases. The CDR3 spans 20 residues. Trimming removed 0 bases from V and 0 bases from J; junction bases left unmatched: 12. Germline CDR1 and CDR2: LGHNT and FRNRAP. The CDR3 sequence: CASGLVQGQGGGNSNQPQHF. CDR3 DNA sequence: TGTGCTAGTGGTTTGGTACAGGGACAGGGCGGGGGAAATAGCAATCAGCCCCAGCATTTT.

Only one count was recorded for this clone. The CDR3 region has the DNA TGTGCCAGCAGCCCCCCGGGGCTATCGGGCAATGAGCAGTTCTTC. This translates into CASSPPGLSGNEQFF. The rearrangement uses TRBV7-2 and TRBJ2-1; D is possibly TRBD1 or TRBD2 (5 bases each). Germline CDR1 is SGHTA and CDR2 is FQGNSA. This CDR3 is 15 amino acids long. V gave up 5 bases and J gave up 6 bases, with 17 bases separating them.

This chain links TRBV7-2 with TRBJ1-3; D gene unclear. The CDR3 has 15 amino acids. Germline CDR1 is SGHTA and CDR2 is FQGNSA. The ends were cut back, 7 bases at V and 1 base at J, with 14 bases in the middle. The CDR3 is CASTQNEVSGNTIYF. The CDR3 region has the DNA TGTGCCAGCACCCAGAATGAGGTATCTGGAAACACCATATATTTT.

The V call is TRBV19, the J call TRBJ1-2, with D possibly matching TRBD1 (5 bases). Germline V gene data show CDR1 as LNHDA and CDR2 as SQIVND (reference sequence). There are 14 residues in the CDR3. Trimming removed 3 bases from V and 6 bases from J, with 14 bases in between. The CDR3 nucleotides read TGTGCCAGTAGTATGGGGACGGGCACGCATGGCTACACCTTC. Its translation: CASSMGTGTHGYTF.

The rearrangement links TRBV6-5 to TRBJ1-2; TRBD1 agrees at 7 bases. Looked up from germline, CDR1 is MNHEY and CDR2 is SVGAGI. The CDR3 spans 14 residues. V dropped 10 bases and J dropped 7; count of bases not matched to a gene: 15. The CDR3 DNA is TGTGCCACAAGGACAGGCCCTCGGATCTCTGGCTACACCTTC. Protein: CATRTGPRISGYTF.

J is TRBJ1-2 and V is TRBV29-1, with 9 bases fitting TRBD1. The CDR3 consists of 15 residues. The ends lost 6 bases at V and 3 bases at J; junction bases unmatched: 11. Per the germline V gene, CDR1 is SQVTM and CDR2 is ANQGSEA. The CDR3 DNA follows: TGCAGCGTGGGGGGAGGACAGGGGAACTACTATGGCTACACCTTC. Translation gives CSVGGGQGNYYGYTF. Drawing the rest from reference TRBV29-1 and TRBJ1-2, the complete variable domain is SAVISQKPSRDICQRGTSLTIQCQVDSQVTMMFWYRQQPGQSLTLIATANQGSEATYESGFVIDKFPISRPNLTFSTLTVSNMSPEDSSIYLCSVGGGQGNYYGYTFGSGTRLTVV.

J is TRBJ1-2 and V is TRBV19; D possibly corresponds to TRBD1 (6 bases). Germline V lookup: CDR1 LNHDA, CDR2 SQIVND (reference sequence). Trimming took off 5 bases at V and 0 bases at J, with 10 bases between the two ends. The CDR3 covers 14 residues. CDR3 nucleotides: TGTGCCAGTAGTGGGCAGGGGCCTAACTATGGCTACACCTTC. Amino acid sequence: CASSGQGPNYGYTF.

CDR3 amino acids: CASSFRGSYNEQFF. In DNA form, the CDR3 reads TGCGCCAGCAGCTTCAGGGGCTCCTACAATGAGCAGTTCTTC. The rearrangement uses TRBV5-1 and TRBJ2-1, with D perhaps matching TRBD1 (6 bases). CDR3 size: 14 residues. Germline V gene lookup returns CDR1 SGHRS and CDR2 YFSETQ. Trimming shortened V by 2 bases and J by 0 bases, and 6 bases separated the two germline ends.

The chain employs TRBV11-3 and TRBJ2-5; no firm D call. The CDR3 consists of 14 residues. The germline V gene encodes CDR1 SGHNT and CDR2 YENEEA. The ends were cut back, 4 bases at V and 0 bases at J, with 9 bases in the middle. Written as DNA, the CDR3 is TGTGCCAGCAGCTCCTACCGGGACCAAGAGACCCAGTACTTC. Protein product: CASSSYRDQETQYF.

V usage is TRBV4-2 and J usage is TRBJ1-1, with D tentatively TRBD1 (5 bases). Trimming stripped 4 bases from V and 0 bases from J, with 12 bases between. The CDR3 consists of 15 residues. The V gene's germline CDR1 is LGHNA and CDR2 YNFKEQ. CDR3 nucleotide sequence: TGTGCCAGCAGCCGGGAAAAGGGGATGAACACTGAAGCTTTCTTT. It encodes CASSREKGMNTEAFF.

The chain recombines TRBV5-4 with TRBJ1-4; perhaps TRBD1 as D (6 bases). This CDR3 spans 17 amino acids. The germline CDR1 and CDR2 sequences are SGHNT and YYREEE (reference sequence). V was pared by 4 bases and J by 0 bases, with 16 bases between. Here the CDR3 reads CASSLDRTASTNEKLFF. CDR3 DNA sequence: TGTGCCAGCAGCCTCGATCGGACAGCCTCAACTAATGAAAAACTGTTTTTT.

This clone was seen a few times. V and J are TRBV19 and TRBJ1-1, with D possibly matching TRBD1 (6 bases). Germline assignment: CDR1 LNHDA and CDR2 SQIVND (reference sequence). The CDR3 has 14 amino acids. Trimming took 7 bases from V and 3 from J, leaving 15 bases between them. For the CDR3, the DNA is TGTGCCAGTAAAGGGGGGCATGGGGACACTGAAGCTTTCTTT. It specifies CASKGGHGDTEAFF. The full variable domain, in which reference TRBV19 and TRBJ1-1 provide the parts outside the CDR3, is DGGITQSPKYLFRKEGQNVTLSCEQNLNHDAMYWYRQDPGQGLRLIYYSQIVNDFQKGDIAEGYSVSREKKESFPLTVTSAQKNPTAFYLCASKGGHGDTEAFFGQGTRLTVV.

V gene TRBV5-4 combines with J gene TRBJ2-2; D might be TRBD2 (5 bases). The CDR3 runs 14 residues. The ends were cut back, 4 bases at V and 7 bases at J, with 14 bases in the middle. From germline, CDR1 is SGHNT and CDR2 YYREEE (reference sequence). CDR3 region: CASSDLKRDGELFF. The DNA of the CDR3 is TGTGCCAGCAGCGATCTAAAGAGGGACGGGGAGCTGTTTTTT. Based on the CDR3 plus reference TRBV5-4 and TRBJ2-2, the full variable domain is ETGVTQSPTHLIKTRGQQVTLRCSSQSGHNTVSWYQQALGQGPQFIFQYYREEENGRGNFPPRFSGLQFPNYSSELNVNALELDDSALYLCASSDLKRDGELFFGEGSRLTVL.

The V call is TRBV29-1, the J call TRBJ1-5; the D is unclear. Germline CDR1 SQVTM, CDR2 ANQGSEA. Trimming left V 3 bases short and J 4 bases short, with 10 bases between. This CDR3 has 13 amino acids. The CDR3 DNA follows: TGCAGCGTTGATGCCGCTCCTAATCAGCCCCAGCATTTT. This gives the protein CSVDAAPNQPQHF.